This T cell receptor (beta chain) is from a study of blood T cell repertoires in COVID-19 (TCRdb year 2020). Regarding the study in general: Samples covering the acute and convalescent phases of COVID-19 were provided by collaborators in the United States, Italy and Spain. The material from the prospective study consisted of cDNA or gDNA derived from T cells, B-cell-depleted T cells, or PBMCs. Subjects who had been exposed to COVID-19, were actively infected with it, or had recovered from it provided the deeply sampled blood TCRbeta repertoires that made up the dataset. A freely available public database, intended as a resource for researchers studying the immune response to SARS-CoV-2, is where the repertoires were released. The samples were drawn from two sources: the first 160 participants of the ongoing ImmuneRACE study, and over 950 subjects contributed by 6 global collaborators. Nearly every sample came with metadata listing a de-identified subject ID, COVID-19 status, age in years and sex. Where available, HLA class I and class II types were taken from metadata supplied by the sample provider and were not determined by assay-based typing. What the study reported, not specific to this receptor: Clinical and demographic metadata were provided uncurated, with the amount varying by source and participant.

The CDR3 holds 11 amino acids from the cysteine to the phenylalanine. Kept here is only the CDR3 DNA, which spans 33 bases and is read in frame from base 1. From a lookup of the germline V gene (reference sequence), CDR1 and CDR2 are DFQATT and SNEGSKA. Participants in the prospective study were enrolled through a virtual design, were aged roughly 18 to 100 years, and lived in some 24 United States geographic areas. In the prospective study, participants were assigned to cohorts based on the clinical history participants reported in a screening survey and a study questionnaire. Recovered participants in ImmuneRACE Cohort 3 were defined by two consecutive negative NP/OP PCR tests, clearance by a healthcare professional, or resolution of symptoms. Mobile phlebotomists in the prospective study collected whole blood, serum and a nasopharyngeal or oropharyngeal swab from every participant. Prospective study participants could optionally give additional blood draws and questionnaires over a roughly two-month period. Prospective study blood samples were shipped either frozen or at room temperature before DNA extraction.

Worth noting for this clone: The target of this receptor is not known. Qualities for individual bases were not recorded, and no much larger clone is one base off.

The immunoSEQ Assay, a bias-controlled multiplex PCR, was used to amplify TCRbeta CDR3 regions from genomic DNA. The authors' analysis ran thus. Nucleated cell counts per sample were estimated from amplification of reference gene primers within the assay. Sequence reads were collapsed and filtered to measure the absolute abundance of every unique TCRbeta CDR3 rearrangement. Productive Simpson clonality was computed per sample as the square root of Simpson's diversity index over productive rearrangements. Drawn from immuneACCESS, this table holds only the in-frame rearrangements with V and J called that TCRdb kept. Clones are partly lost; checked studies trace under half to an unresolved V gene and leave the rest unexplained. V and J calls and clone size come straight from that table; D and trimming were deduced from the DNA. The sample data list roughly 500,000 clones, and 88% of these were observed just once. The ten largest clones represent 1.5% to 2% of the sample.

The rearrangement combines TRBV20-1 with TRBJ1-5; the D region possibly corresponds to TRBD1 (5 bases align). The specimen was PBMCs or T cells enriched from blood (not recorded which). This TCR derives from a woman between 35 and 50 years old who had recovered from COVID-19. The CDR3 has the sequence CSAWGGWPQHF. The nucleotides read TGCAGCGCGTGGGGGGGATGGCCCCAGCATTTT.